A selection of T cell receptor beta chains follows, all from one sample in a study of PD-L1 blockade in urothelial cancer. Sequencing was performed with immunoSEQ multiplex PCR; in TCRdb, only in-frame clones are kept and a portion is missing. The table records tens of thousands of clones, around nine tenths of them present only once. Specimen: PBMCs, collected around atezolizumab (anti-PD-L1) treatment. These receptors all come from a woman aged 55 to 70 with urothelial cancer. Both conserved end residues are part of each CDR3. A D gene is named only where the DNA matches it firmly. Expanded clones get a size class; other rows say once, few or many, or leave the size out.

-	TRBJ2-3	TRBD2	TRBV5-1	TGCGCCAGCAGCGGCGGGACTAGCGGGGGTTTAGATACGCAGTATTTT	CASSGGTSGGLDTQYF
once	TRBJ2-1	-	TRBV29-1	TGCAGCGTCCGGGTTTCCGCGAATGAGCAGTTCTTC	CSVRVSANEQFF
-	TRBJ1-6	-	TRBV5-1	TGCGCCAGCAGCTTGAACGGGTTCTCCTATAATTCACCCCTCCACTTT	CASSLNGFSYNSPLHF
-	TRBJ2-1	-	TRBV7-2	TGTGCCAGCAGCCGGCGGACAGTCCCTAGCTCCTACAATGAGCAGTTCTTC	CASSRRTVPSSYNEQFF
-	TRBJ2-1	TRBD2	TRBV18	TGTGCCAGCTCAGACGGGACTACCATCAATGAGCAGTTCTTC	CASSDGTTINEQFF
-	TRBJ2-7	-	TRBV5-4	TGTGCCAGCAGCTTCGACACCCGGACCTACGAGCAGTACTTC	CASSFDTRTYEQYF
medium-sized	TRBJ1-2	-	TRBV19	TGTGCCAGTAGTAGGGCCCTCGAGAACTATGGCTACACCTTC	CASSRALENYGYTF
-	TRBJ2-6	-	TRBV10-2	TGCGCCAGCAGTGAGTTGGCCTCTGGGGCCAACGTCCTGACTTTC	CASSELASGANVLTF
-	TRBJ2-7	-	TRBV5-6	TGTGCCAGCAGCTTGGAGGCAGGTTCTTTGGAGCAGTACTTC	CASSLEAGSLEQYF
-	TRBJ2-7	-	TRBV5-1	TGCGCCAGCAGCGGGCAGCCCTACGAGCAGTACTTC	CASSGQPYEQYF
-	TRBJ1-6	-	TRBV7-6	TGTGCCAGCGGGCGACAGTCCGGCTCCTATAATTCACCCCTCCACTTT	CASGRQSGSYNSPLHF
-	TRBJ1-2	TRBD1	TRBV7-8	TGTGCCAGCAGGACAGGGGAAACAGGGGATGGCTACACCTTC	CASRTGETGDGYTF
-	TRBJ2-3	-	TRBV11-2	TGTGCCAGCAGCTTAGCAGGGATTGGGACAGATACGCAGTATTTT	CASSLAGIGTDTQYF
once	TRBJ2-1	TRBD1	TRBV7-6	TGTGCCAGCAGCTTAGTAGACAGGGGCCTCAGCTCCTACAATGAGCAGTTCTTC	CASSLVDRGLSSYNEQFF
once	TRBJ1-3	TRBD1	TRBV29-1	TGCAGCGCCGTACAGGGGGCGATCGGAAACACCATATATTTT	CSAVQGAIGNTIYF
few	TRBJ1-1	-	TRBV5-4	TGTGCCAGCAGCCCTCAACGGGGAAGGAACACTGAAGCTTTCTTT	CASSPQRGRNTEAFF
-	TRBJ2-7	-	TRBV6-5	TGTGCCAGCAGTTTGTCCTCCTATTCCTACGAGCAGTACTTC	CASSLSSYSYEQYF
-	TRBJ1-1	-	TRBV25-1	TGTGCCAGCAGTGAAATCTCCGCACTCACCAGGTCTCCGGAAGCTTTCTTT	CASSEISALTRSPEAFF
-	TRBJ2-2	TRBD1	TRBV19	TGTGCCAGTAGCGTTACCGGGACAGGGGTCACCGGGGAGCTGTTTTTT	CASSVTGTGVTGELFF
-	TRBJ1-3	-	TRBV6-5	TGTGCCAGCAGTTACTCGCGGGGAAACACCATATATTTT	CASSYSRGNTIYF
-	TRBJ1-1	-	TRBV20-1	TGCAGTGCTGTGGACAAACATCAAGCTTTCTTT	CSAVDKHQAFF
-	TRBJ2-1	-	TRBV5-6	TGTGCCAGCAGCCCGCTCGGGTCACACTACAATGAGCAGTTCTTC	CASSPLGSHYNEQFF
-	TRBJ2-2	TRBD2	TRBV7-2	TGTGCCAGCAGCTTCTTGGGGGGGATGGGCACCGGGGAGCTGTTTTTT	CASSFLGGMGTGELFF
-	TRBJ2-7	-	TRBV18	TGTGCCAGCTCACCACGGGCAGGCGTTGACGAGCAGTACTTC	CASSPRAGVDEQYF
-	TRBJ2-3	TRBD2	TRBV2	TGTGCCAGCAGTGGACTAGCGATTAGCACAGATACGCAGTATTTT	CASSGLAISTDTQYF
-	TRBJ1-1	TRBD1	TRBV10-3	TGTGCCATCAGCAAGAGGACAGGGGGAGAGACTGAAGCTTTCTTT	CAISKRTGGETEAFF
few	TRBJ2-7	-	TRBV6-1	TGTGCCAGCGGGACACAGCGATCGAGCTCCTACGAGCAGTACTTC	CASGTQRSSSYEQYF